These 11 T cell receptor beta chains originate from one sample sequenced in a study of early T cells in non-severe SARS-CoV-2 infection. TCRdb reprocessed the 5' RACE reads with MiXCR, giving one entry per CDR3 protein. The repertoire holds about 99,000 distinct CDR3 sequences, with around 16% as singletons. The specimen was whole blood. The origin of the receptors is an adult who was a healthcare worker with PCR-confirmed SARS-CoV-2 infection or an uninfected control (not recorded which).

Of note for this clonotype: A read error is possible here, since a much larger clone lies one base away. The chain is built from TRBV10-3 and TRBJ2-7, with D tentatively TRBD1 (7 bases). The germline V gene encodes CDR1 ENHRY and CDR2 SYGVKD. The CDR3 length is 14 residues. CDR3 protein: CDIAGGLTGHEQYF. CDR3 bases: TGTGACATCGCAGGGGGACTTACGGGGCACGAGCAGTACTTC.

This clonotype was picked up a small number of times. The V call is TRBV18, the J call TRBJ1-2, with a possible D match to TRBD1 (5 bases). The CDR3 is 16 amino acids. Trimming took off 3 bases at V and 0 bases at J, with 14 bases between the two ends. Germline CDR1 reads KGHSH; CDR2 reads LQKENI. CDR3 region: CASSPLDTRANYGYTF. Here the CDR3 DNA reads TGTGCCAGCTCACCCTTGGACACCCGAGCTAACTATGGCTACACCTTC.

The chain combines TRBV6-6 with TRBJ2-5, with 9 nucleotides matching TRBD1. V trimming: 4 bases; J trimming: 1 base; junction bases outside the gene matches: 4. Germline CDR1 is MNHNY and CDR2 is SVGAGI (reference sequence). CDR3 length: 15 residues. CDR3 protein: CASSSTDRGQETQYF. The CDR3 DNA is TGTGCCAGCAGTTCCACGGACAGGGGCCAAGAGACCCAGTACTTC.

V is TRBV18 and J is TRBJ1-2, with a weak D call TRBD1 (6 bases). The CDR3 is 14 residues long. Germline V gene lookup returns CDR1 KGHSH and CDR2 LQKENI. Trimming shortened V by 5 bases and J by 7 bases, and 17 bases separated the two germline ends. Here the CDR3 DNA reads TGTGCCAGCTCAGACAGCAAGGACAGAACTGGCTACACCTTC. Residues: CASSDSKDRTGYTF.

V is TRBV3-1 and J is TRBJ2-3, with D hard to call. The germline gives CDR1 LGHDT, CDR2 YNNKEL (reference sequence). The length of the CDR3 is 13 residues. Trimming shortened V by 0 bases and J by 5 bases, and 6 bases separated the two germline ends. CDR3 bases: TGTGCCAGCAGCCAAGACAGGAAAGATACGCAGTATTTT. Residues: CASSQDRKDTQYF.

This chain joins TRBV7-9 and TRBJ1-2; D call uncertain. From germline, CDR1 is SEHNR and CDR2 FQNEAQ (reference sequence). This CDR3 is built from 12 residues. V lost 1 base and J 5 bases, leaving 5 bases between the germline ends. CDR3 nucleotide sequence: TGTGCCAGCAGCTTAGACCGATATGGCTACACCTTC. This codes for CASSLDRYGYTF.

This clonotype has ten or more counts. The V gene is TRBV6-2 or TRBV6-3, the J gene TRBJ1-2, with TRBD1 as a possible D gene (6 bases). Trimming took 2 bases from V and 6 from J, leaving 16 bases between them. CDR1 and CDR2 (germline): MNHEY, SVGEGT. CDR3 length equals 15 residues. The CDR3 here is CASSYDPDRSDGYTF. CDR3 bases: TGTGCCAGCAGTTACGATCCGGACAGATCTGATGGCTACACCTTC.

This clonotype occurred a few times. The CDR3: CASSVAFERAGTDTQYF. Here the CDR3 DNA reads TGTGCCAGCAGCGTAGCGTTTGAGCGGGCGGGCACAGATACGCAGTATTTT. V gene TRBV9 combines with J gene TRBJ2-3; the D gene is possibly TRBD2 (6 bases). CDR3 length: 17 residues. Trimming took 0 bases from V and 1 from J, leaving 15 bases between them. Germline V gene sequence: CDR1 SGDLS, CDR2 YYNGEE.

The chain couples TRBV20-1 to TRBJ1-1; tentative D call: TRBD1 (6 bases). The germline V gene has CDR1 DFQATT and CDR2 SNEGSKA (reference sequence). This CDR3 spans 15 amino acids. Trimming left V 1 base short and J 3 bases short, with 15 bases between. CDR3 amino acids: CSARAQGQWYTEAFF. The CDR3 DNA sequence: TGCAGTGCTAGAGCTCAGGGGCAATGGTACACTGAAGCTTTCTTT.

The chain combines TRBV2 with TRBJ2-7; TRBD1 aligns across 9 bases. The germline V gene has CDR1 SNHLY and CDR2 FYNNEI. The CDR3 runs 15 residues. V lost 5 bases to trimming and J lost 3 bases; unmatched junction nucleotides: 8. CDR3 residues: CASSSPGQGGYEQYF. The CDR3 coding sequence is TGTGCCAGCAGTTCTCCGGGACAGGGAGGCTACGAGCAGTACTTC.

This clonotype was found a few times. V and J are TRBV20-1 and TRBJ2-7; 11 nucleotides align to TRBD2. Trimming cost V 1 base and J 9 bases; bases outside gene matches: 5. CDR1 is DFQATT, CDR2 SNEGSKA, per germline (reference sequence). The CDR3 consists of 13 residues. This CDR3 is CSARVAGGNGQYF. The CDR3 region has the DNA TGCAGTGCTAGAGTAGCGGGAGGGAACGGGCAGTACTTC.